This T cell receptor (beta chain) appears in the sequencing data of a study of shared clonotypes between healthy human individuals. Sequencing used immunoSEQ multiplex PCR; TCRdb keeps in-frame clones, though not all of them. Counted here are 450,000 to 550,000 clones, about four fifths occurring once; the ten biggest clones make up 10% to 15%. Germline V gene lookup returns CDR1 MNHEY and CDR2 SVGAGI. V trimming: 8 bases; J trimming: 10 bases; junction bases outside the gene matches: 14. This CDR3 has 15 residues. The sample taken for sequencing was PBMCs. This chain joins TRBV6-5 and TRBJ2-1; 10 bases fit TRBD2. This sequence was found in a woman in her 40s in good health. Some clones in this sample may be carry-over from other donors' samples. This CDR3 is CASQGLAGVIGEQFF. DNA for the CDR3: TGTGCCAGCCAAGGGCTAGCGGGAGTTATAGGGGAGCAGTTCTTC.